What follows is one T cell receptor beta chain and its context. Its binding antigen is unknown. No much larger clone is present one base from it, and per-base qualities are unavailable. This sample stems from a study of blood T cell repertoires in COVID-19 (dated by TCRdb to about 2020). Background for the entire study: Collaborator samples came from the United States, Italy and Spain and covered acute and convalescent phases of COVID-19. The prospective study material was composed of cDNA or gDNA derived from T cells, B-cell-depleted T cells, or PBMCs. Deeply sampled blood TCRbeta repertoires from subjects exposed to, actively infected with, or recovered from COVID-19 were included in the dataset. The repertoires were made available in a free public database intended to serve as a resource for research on the immune response to SARS-CoV-2. The samples were drawn from the first 160 participants of the ongoing ImmuneRACE study and from 1,254 subjects provided by 6 global collaborators. Nearly every sample came with metadata listing a de-identified subject ID, COVID-19 status, age in years and sex. Where available, HLA class I and class II types were taken from metadata supplied by the sample provider and were not determined by assay-based typing.

Results and caveats for the whole study, not just this receptor: The quantity of clinical and demographic metadata differed by source and by participant and was supplied without curation.

Collaborating institutions collected whole blood in K2EDTA tubes following their own protocols. For TCRbeta analysis, collaborators shipped samples as frozen whole blood, isolated PBMCs, or DNA extracted from either of those sample types. For CDR1 and CDR2, the germline V gene lists MDHEN and SYDVKM. V loses 6 bases of germline sequence and J loses 0 bases, and the interval between the two ends is 11 bases. The CDR3 runs 15 amino acids, cysteine and phenylalanine included. Of all the DNA, just the CDR3 is kept, 45 bases in frame from base 1. The immunoSEQ Assay, a bias-controlled multiplex PCR, was used to amplify TCRbeta CDR3 regions from genomic DNA. The study's processing was this. Within the assay, amplification of reference gene primers was used to estimate how many nucleated cells each sample contained. Sequence reads were collapsed and filtered to measure the absolute abundance of every unique TCRbeta CDR3 rearrangement. For each sample, productive Simpson clonality was calculated as the square root of Simpson's diversity index over productive rearrangements. This is the immuneACCESS table as TCRdb keeps it, with only in-frame sequences that have V and J called. A part of the clones is gone; compared with another copy, unresolved V genes explain less than half, and the rest is unexplained. For V, J and clone size, that table is used; D and trimming come from the DNA. Counted in this sample were about 340,000 clones; around four fifths of them appeared once. The ten largest clones take up about 2.7% of the sample.

The TCR sequence derives from a man younger than 40 with active or convalescent COVID-19. The source material was peripheral blood. The rearrangement joined TRBV28 to TRBJ1-4, with TRBD1 as a weak D call on 6 bases. The nucleotide sequence reads TGTGCCAGCAGCACTAGGACAGCAACTAATGAAAAACTGTTTTTT. Its amino acids are CASSTRTATNEKLFF.